This T cell receptor beta chain is drawn from a study of beta chain features in type 1 diabetes. V gave up 3 bases and J gave up 2 bases, with 11 bases separating them. Germline CDR1 reads GTSNPN; CDR2 reads SVGIG (reference sequence). This CDR3 has 13 residues. Since all of the isolated RNA was reverse transcribed, expressed TCRB transcripts were what got sequenced. Generated by immunoSEQ multiplex PCR, the TCRdb table keeps only in-frame clones and is missing some. This table has about 620,000 clones, 15% to 17% appearing once. The rearrangement uses TRBV30 and TRBJ2-7; D is unclear. The receptor comes from a man between 18 and 29 years old in good health. The sequencing sample was made of naive CD4+ T cells from blood. CDR3 in amino acids: CAWRRTAPYEQYF. The CDR3 bases are TGTGCCTGGAGGCGGACCGCGCCCTACGAGCAGTACTTC. Full variable domain (missing parts from reference TRBV30 and TRBJ2-7): SQTIHQWPATLVQPVGSPLSLECTVEGTSNPNLYWYRQAAGRGLQLLFYSVGIGQISSEVPQNLSASRPQDRQFILSSKKLLLSDSGFYLCAWRRTAPYEQYFGPGTRLTVT.